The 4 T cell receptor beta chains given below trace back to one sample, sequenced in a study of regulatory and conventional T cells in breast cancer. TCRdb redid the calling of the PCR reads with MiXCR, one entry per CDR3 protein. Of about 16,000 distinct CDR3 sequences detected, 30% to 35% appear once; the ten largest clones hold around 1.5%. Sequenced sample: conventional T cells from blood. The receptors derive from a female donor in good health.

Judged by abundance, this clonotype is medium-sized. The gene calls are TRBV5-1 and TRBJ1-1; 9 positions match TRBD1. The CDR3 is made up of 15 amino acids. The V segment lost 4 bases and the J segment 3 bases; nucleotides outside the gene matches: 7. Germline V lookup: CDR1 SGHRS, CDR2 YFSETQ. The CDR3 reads CASSLSRTGDTEAFF. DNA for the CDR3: TGCGCCAGCAGCCTATCAAGGACAGGGGACACTGAAGCTTTCTTT.

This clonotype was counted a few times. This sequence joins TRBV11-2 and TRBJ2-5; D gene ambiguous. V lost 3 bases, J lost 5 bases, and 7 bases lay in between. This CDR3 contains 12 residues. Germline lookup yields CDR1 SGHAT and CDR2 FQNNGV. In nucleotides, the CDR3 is TGTGCCAGCAGCTTTCCGAGGGAGACCCAGTACTTC. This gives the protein CASSFPRETQYF.

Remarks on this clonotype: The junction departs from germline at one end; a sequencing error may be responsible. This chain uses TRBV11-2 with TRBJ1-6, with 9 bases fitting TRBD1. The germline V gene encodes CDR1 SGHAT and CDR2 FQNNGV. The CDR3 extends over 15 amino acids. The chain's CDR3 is CASSLEGTGNSPPHF. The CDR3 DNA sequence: TGTGCCAGCAGCTTAGAAGGGACAGGGAATTCACCCCCCCACTTT.

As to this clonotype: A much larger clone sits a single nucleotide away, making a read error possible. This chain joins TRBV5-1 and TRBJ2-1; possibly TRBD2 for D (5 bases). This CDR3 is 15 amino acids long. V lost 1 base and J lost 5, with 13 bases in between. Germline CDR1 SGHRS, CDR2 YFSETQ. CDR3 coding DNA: TGCGCCAGCAGCTTGTTGAAGGAGGCACACAATGAGCAGTTCTTC. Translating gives CASSLLKEAHNEQFF.